Included here is one TCR beta chain sequence, with context. TCRdb keeps only in-frame clones here, not all; method: immunoSEQ multiplex PCR. Of about 62,000 clones in the sample, roughly 87% are singletons; the top ten hold about 5%. Germline V gives CDR1 SNHLY, CDR2 FYNNEI. The J segment lost 7 bases and the V segment lost 4 bases, leaving 8 bases of the junction unmatched. The CDR3 is 16 residues long. These data belong to a study of OX40 agonist ivuxolimab in advanced cancers. On the study more broadly: The dose-escalation group included hepatocellular carcinoma, melanoma, renal cell carcinoma and head and neck cancer. Of mixed ages from about 20 to 90 and averaging roughly 60 years, the group was roughly 83% male.

The genes are TRBV2 and TRBJ1-5; TRBD1 aligns across 12 bases. The sequence was collected from an adult with an advanced solid tumor such as melanoma, head and neck, liver or kidney cancer. The sequences come from CD4+ or CD8+ T cells sorted from blood, collected in a trial of the OX40 agonist ivuxolimab. The CDR3 is CASSAPGQGAGQPQHF. The CDR3 bases are TGTGCCAGCAGTGCACCGGGACAGGGGGCGGGGCAGCCCCAGCATTTT.